These 14 T cell receptor beta chains were sequenced from one sample in a study of molecular identifiers for immune sequencing clone quantification. TCRdb reprocessed the PCR reads via MiXCR and lists one record per CDR3 protein. The data show about 100,000 distinct CDR3 sequences, under 40% seen once. The specimen was naive CD8+ T cells from blood, with Jurkat cell RNA spiked in. Stated subset: FACS-sorted CD8+CD4-CCR7+CD45RA+ naive T cells. These receptor sequences come from a human donor in good health. Some libraries in this study had Jurkat cell RNA spiked in.

This clonotype was found many times. The rearrangement links TRBV7-3 to TRBJ2-3, with TRBD2 identical over 8 bases. CDR3 size: 15 residues. Trimming at V came to 6 bases and at J to 4 bases, leaving 9 bases not matched to a gene. From germline, CDR1 is SGHTA and CDR2 FQGTGA. The CDR3 here is CASSSAGGWADTQYF. The CDR3 region has the DNA TGTGCCAGCAGTTCGGCGGGAGGCTGGGCAGATACGCAGTATTTT.

This clonotype has a handful of counts. J is TRBJ1-5 and V is TRBV5-6, with TRBD1 matching over 11 bases. Germline-derived CDR1 and CDR2 are SGHDT and YYEEEE. The CDR3 sequence is 15 residues long. The V gene end was trimmed by 4 bases and the J gene end by 7 bases; junction bases not matched to a gene: 7. CDR3 sequence reads: CASSIGQGARQPQHF. The CDR3, as DNA: TGTGCCAGCAGCATTGGACAGGGGGCGAGGCAGCCCCAGCATTTT.

The chain employs TRBV13 and TRBJ2-2; TRBD1 aligns across 9 bases. V was clipped by 4 bases and J by 4 bases; unmatched bases: 7. The CDR3 loop spans 16 amino acids. In germline, CDR1 is PRHDT, CDR2 FYEKMQ (reference sequence). Here the CDR3 DNA reads TGTGCCAGCAGCTCAGGGACAGGGTCGGTCACCGGGGAGCTGTTTTTT. Amino acid sequence: CASSSGTGSVTGELFF.

CDR3: CASSQETGRVGNQPQHF. CDR3 in DNA: TGCGCCAGCAGCCAAGAGACGGGGCGGGTTGGCAATCAGCCCCAGCATTTT. The gene calls are TRBV4-3 and TRBJ1-5, with a tentative D call TRBD1 (5 bases). With 0 bases removed from V and 2 bases from J, the gap between germline ends came to 14 bases. The CDR3 sequence is 17 residues long. Germline CDR1 is LGHNA and CDR2 is YSLEER.

To note about this clonotype: The junction differs from germline at one of its ends, possibly a read error. The chain combines TRBV4-3 with TRBJ2-7; 9 bases map to TRBD2. Germline-derived CDR1 and CDR2 are LGHNA and YSLEER. This CDR3 spans 15 amino acids. In DNA form, the CDR3 reads TGCGCCAGCAGCCAAGACGCTAGCGGGACCTACAAGCAGTACTTC. Its translation: CASSQDASGTYKQYF.

This clonotype was seen a handful of times. The chain links TRBV29-1 to TRBJ2-1; 10 bases fit TRBD2. This CDR3 region has 14 residues. V lost 6 bases, J lost 1 base, and 3 bases stayed unmatched. Germline V CDR1 and CDR2: SQVTM, ANQGSEA. CDR3 amino acids: CSVASGRSYNEQFF. The CDR3 nucleotides are TGCAGCGTCGCTAGCGGGAGATCCTACAATGAGCAGTTCTTC.

This clonotype was seen only once. Possible read error: a much larger clone is one base away. J is TRBJ1-1 and V is TRBV7-2, with D maybe TRBD1 (6 bases). This CDR3 has 15 residues. CDR1 SGHTA and CDR2 FQGNSA come from the germline V gene. V lost 5 bases to trimming and J lost 2 bases, with 15 bases between them. The CDR3 here is CASSTHGQQNTEAFF. DNA of the CDR3: TGTGCCAGCAGCACCCACGGACAGCAAAACACTGAAGCTTTCTTT.

The V call is TRBV6-5, the J call TRBJ2-2; the D is unclear. CDR1 and CDR2 (germline): MNHEY, SVGAGI. Trimming left V 0 bases short and J 0 bases short, with 14 bases between. This CDR3 has 18 amino acids. The CDR3 nucleotides read TGTGCCAGCAGTTACTCGAAAACGGACCTCTCGAACACCGGGGAGCTGTTTTTT. Its protein is CASSYSKTDLSNTGELFF.

This clonotype was seen a handful of times. The rearrangement uses TRBV28 and TRBJ2-7; D uncertain. V lost 4 bases and J lost 2, with 12 bases in between. Per germline, CDR1 MDHEN and CDR2 SYDVKM. The CDR3 spans 14 residues. The CDR3 region is CASSSWGNAYEQYF. DNA of the CDR3: TGTGCCAGCAGTTCTTGGGGAAACGCCTACGAGCAGTACTTC. Full variable domain (rest looked up from reference TRBV28 and TRBJ2-7): DVKVTQSSRYLVKRTGEKVFLECVQDMDHENMFWYRQDPGLGLRLIYFSYDVKMKEKGDIPEGYSVSREKKERFSLILESASTNQTSMYLCASSSWGNAYEQYFGPGTRLTVT.

This clonotype showed up just a few times. The CDR3 is CASTLSGSTYNEQFF. The CDR3 nucleotides are TGTGCCAGCACCCTTAGCGGGAGTACCTACAATGAGCAGTTCTTC. The gene calls are TRBV6-5 and TRBJ2-1, with 9 bases that match TRBD2. This CDR3 has 15 residues. With 7 bases clipped from V and 2 bases from J, the junction kept 6 bases outside the gene matches. Germline CDR1 and CDR2: MNHEY and SVGAGI.

In this sample, this clonotype turned up a few times. The chain has TRBV9 and TRBJ1-2; D gene ambiguous. Between the trimmed V and J ends, which lost 2 bases and 0 bases, there was a span of 5 bases. The CDR3 is 13 amino acids. Germline V gene lookup returns CDR1 SGDLS and CDR2 YYNGEE. CDR3 DNA sequence: TGTGCCAGCAGCGTCGGGGCTAACTATGGCTACACCTTC. Translating it yields CASSVGANYGYTF.

The table lists this clonotype with many counts. The chain employs TRBV28 and TRBJ1-1, with a possible D match to TRBD1 (6 bases). The germline V gene has CDR1 MDHEN and CDR2 SYDVKM. V gave up 8 bases and J gave up 0 bases, with 16 bases separating them. This CDR3 has 15 residues. The CDR3 region is CASSTGPEVNTEAFF. The CDR3 DNA sequence: TGTGCCAGCTCTACAGGGCCCGAGGTGAACACTGAAGCTTTCTTT.

The sample holds many counts of this clonotype. The V gene is TRBV5-6, the J gene TRBJ1-4, with D possibly matching TRBD1 (5 bases). This CDR3 region has 13 residues. The germline gives CDR1 SGHDT, CDR2 YYEEEE. The V and J ends lost 0 bases and 10 bases respectively, with 10 bases between them. The CDR3 DNA is TGTGCCAGCAGCTTGGAGGGGAGCAGAAAACTGTTTTTT. This sequence encodes CASSLEGSRKLFF.

V is TRBV27 and J is TRBJ2-7; 7 nucleotides agree with TRBD2. Trimming took 3 bases from V and 7 from J; bases not matched to a gene: 6. This CDR3 comprises 13 residues. CDR1 is MNHEY, CDR2 SMNVEV, per germline (reference sequence). As DNA, the CDR3 is TGTGCCAGCAGTTTTCTAGCGGAGGGGGAGCAGTACTTC. This gives the protein CASSFLAEGEQYF.